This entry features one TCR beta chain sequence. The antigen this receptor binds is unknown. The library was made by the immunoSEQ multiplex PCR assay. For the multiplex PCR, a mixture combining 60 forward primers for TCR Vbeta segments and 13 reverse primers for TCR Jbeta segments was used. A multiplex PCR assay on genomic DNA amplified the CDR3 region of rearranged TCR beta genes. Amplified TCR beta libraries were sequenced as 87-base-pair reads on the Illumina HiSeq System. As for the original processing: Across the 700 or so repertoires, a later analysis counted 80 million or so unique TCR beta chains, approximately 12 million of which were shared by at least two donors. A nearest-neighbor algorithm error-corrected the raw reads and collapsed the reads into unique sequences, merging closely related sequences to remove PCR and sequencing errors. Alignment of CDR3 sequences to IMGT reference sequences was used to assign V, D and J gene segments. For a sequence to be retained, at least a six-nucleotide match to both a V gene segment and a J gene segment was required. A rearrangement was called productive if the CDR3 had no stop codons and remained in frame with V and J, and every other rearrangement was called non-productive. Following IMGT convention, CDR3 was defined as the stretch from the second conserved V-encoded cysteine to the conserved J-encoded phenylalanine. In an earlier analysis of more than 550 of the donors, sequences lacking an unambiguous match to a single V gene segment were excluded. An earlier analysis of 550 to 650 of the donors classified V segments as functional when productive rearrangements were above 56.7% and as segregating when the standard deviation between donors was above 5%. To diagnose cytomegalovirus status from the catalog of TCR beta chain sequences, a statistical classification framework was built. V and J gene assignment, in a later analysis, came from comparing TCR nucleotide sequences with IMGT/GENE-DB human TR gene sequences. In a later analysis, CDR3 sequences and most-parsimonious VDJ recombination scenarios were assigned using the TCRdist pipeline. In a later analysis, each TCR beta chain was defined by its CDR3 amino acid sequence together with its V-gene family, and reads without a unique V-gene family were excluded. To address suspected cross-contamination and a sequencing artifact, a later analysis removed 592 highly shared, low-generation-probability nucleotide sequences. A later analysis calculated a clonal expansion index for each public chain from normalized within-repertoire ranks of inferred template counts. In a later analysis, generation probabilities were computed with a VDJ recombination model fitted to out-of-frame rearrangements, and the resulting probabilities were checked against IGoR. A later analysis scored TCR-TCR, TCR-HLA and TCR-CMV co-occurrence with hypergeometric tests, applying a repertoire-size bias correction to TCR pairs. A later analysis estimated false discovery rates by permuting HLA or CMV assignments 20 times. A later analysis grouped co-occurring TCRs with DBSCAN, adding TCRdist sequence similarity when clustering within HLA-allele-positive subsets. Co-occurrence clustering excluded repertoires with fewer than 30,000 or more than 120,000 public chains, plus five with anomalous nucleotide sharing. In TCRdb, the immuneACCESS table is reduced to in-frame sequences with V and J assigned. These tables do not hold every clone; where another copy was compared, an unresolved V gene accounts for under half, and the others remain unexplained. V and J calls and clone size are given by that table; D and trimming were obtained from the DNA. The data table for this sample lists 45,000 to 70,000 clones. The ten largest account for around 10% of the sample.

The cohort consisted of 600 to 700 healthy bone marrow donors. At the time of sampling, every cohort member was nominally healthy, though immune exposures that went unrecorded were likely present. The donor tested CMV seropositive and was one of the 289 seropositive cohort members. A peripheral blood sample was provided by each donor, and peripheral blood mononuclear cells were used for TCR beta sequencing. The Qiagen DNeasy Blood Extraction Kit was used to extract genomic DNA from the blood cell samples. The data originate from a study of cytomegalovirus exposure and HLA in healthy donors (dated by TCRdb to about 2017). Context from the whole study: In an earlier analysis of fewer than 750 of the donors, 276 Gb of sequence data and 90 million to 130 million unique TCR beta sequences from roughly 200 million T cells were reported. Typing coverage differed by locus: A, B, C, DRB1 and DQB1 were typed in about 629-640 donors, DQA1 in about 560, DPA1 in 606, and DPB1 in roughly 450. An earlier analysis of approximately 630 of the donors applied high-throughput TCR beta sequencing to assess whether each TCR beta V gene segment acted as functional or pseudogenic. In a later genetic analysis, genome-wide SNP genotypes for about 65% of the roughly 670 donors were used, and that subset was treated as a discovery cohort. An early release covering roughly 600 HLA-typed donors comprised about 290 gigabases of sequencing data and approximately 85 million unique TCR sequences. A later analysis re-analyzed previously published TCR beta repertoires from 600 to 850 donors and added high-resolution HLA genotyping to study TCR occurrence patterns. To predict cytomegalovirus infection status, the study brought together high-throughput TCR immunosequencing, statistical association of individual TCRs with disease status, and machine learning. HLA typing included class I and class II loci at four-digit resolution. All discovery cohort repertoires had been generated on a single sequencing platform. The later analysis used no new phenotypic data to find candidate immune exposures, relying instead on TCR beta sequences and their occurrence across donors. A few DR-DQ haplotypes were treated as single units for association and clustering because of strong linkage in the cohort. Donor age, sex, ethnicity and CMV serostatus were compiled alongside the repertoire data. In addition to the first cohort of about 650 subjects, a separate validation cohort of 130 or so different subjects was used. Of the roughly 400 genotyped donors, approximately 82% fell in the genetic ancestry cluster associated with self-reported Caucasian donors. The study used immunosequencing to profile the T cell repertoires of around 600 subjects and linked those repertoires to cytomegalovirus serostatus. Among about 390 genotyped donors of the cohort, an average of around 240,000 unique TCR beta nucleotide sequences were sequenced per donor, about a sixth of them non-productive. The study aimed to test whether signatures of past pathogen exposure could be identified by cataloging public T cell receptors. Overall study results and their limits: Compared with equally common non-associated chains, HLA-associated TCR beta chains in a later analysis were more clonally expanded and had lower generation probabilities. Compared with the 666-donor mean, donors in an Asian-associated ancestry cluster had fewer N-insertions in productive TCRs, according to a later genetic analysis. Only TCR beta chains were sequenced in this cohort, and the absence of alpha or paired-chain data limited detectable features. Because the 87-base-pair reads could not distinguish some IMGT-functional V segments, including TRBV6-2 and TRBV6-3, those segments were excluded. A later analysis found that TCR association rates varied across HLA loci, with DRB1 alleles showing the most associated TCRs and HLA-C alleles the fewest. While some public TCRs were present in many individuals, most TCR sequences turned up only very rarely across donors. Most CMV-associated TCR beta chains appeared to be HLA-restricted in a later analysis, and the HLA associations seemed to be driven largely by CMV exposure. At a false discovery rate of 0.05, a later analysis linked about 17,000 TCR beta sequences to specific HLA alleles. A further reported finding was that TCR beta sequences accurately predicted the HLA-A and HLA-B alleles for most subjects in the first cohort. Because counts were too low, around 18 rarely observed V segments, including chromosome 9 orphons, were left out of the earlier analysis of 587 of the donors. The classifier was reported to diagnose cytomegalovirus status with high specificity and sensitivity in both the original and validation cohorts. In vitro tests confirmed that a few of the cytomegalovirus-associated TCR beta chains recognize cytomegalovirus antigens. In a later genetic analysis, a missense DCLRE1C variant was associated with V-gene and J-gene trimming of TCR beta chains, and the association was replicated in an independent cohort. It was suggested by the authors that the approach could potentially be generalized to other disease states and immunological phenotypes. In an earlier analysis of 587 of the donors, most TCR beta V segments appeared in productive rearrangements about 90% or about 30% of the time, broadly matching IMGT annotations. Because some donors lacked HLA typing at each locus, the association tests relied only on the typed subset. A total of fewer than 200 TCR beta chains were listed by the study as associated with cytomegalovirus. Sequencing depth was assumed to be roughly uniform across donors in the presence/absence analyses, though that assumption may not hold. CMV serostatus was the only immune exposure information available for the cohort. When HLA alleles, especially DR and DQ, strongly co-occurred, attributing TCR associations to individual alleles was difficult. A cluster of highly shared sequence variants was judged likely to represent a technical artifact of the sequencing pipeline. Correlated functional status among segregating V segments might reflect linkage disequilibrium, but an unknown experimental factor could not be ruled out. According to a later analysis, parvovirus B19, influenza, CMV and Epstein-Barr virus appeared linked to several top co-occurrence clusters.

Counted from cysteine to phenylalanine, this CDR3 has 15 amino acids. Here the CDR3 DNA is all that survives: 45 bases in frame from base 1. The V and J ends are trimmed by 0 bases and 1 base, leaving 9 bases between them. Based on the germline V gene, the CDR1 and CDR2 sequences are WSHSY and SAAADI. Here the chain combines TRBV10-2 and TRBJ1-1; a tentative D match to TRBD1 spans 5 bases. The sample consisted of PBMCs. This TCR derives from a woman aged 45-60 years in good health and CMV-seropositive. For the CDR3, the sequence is CASSESAGKNTEAFF. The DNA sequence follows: TGCGCCAGCAGTGAGTCGGCAGGGAAGAACACTGAAGCTTTCTTT.